This T cell receptor (beta chain) is from a study of graft-versus-host responses after intestinal transplantation. Study overall: Anti-thymocyte globulin was used for induction in all recipients, who then took tacrolimus and steroids for 3 to 4 years. Study results and limitations: Marrow from the recipient contained GvH clones, some of which had appeared first in ileum or blood. Allografts carried high graft-versus-host to host-versus-graft clonal ratios in patients having graft-donor T cell macrochimerism.

Assay used: immunoSEQ multiplex PCR; TCRdb lists only in-frame clones, some missing. The table lists about 85,000 clones, around 90% of them singletons. Concerning this clone itself: Antigen unknown.

The V end lost 6 bases, the J end lost 2 bases, and 4 bases lay between the germline ends. The CDR3 covers 12 residues. In germline, CDR1 is LNHDA, CDR2 SQIVND (reference sequence). Sequencing used unstimulated CD8+ T cells sorted from spleen or lymph node cells, obtained before transplant. The chain couples TRBV19 to TRBJ2-2; no firm D call. The clonotype originates from a human donor who was the organ donor for an intestinal transplant. CDR3 sequence: CASSQNTGELFF. In DNA form, the CDR3 reads TGTGCCAGTAGCCAAAACACCGGGGAGCTGTTTTTT.